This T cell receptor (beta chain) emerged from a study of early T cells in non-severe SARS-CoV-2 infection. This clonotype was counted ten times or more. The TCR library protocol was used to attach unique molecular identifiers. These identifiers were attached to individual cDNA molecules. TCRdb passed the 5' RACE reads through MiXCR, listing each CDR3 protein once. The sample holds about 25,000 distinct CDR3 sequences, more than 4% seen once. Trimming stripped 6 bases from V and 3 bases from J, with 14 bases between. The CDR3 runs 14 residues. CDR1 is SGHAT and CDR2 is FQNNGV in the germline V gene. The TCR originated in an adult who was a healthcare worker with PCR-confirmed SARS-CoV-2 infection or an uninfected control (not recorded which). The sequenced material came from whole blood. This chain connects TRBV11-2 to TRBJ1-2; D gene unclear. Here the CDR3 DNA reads TGTGCCAGCAGTTCCGGGAGGAGTGACTATGGCTACACCTTC. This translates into CASSSGRSDYGYTF.